These 21 T cell receptor beta chains were sequenced from one sample in a study of PD-1 blockade in classical Hodgkin lymphoma. Time point meaning: cycle 4 day 1 (C4D1), after 5 to 7 weeks of nivolumab. Exposure to brentuximab vedotin varied, and each patient had relapsed following autologous stem cell transplantation. The assay was immunoSEQ multiplex PCR, and TCRdb's table has in-frame clones only and misses some. The sample includes about 30,000 clones, approximately 85% of them seen just once. The material sequenced was peripheral blood mononuclear cells (PBMCs), taken before the fourth cycle of nivolumab. The receptors come from a human donor with classical Hodgkin lymphoma.

V is TRBV7-6 and J is TRBJ1-3; 7 bases align to TRBD1. This CDR3 has 14 residues. After removal of 8 bases from V and 9 bases from J, the junction contained 13 bases not matched to a gene. Germline CDR1 reads SGHVS; CDR2 reads FNYEAQ. This CDR3 is CASGRTGPVSTIYF. DNA of the CDR3: TGTGCCAGCGGACGGACAGGTCCGGTGAGCACCATATATTTT.

This clone has just one count. The rearrangement joins TRBV6-4 to TRBJ1-2, with D hard to call. The V gene lost 6 bases and the J gene lost 3 bases, with 14 bases spanning the gap. The CDR3 has 14 residues. Germline CDR1 and CDR2: MRHNA and SNTAGT. In DNA, the CDR3 is TGTGCCAGCAGACCAATGGACGGGGACTATGGCTACACCTTC. Amino acid sequence: CASRPMDGDYGYTF.

This chain links TRBV5-8 with TRBJ2-2; 13 bases line up with TRBD2. Trimming at V came to 5 bases and at J to 4 bases, leaving 8 bases not matched to a gene. The CDR3 has 17 amino acids. Germline CDR1 and CDR2: SGHTS and YDEGEE. For the CDR3, the DNA is TGTGCCAGCAGAATGGGACTAGCGGGGTCGATCACCGGGGAGCTGTTTTTT. Translated: CASRMGLAGSITGELFF. Full variable domain (remainder filled in from reference TRBV5-8 and TRBJ2-2): EAGVTQSPTHLIKTRGQQATLRCSPISGHTSVYWYQQALGLGLQFLLWYDEGEERNRGNFPPRFSGRQFPNYSSELNVNALELEDSALYLCASRMGLAGSITGELFFGEGSRLTVL.

The chain combines TRBV28 with TRBJ1-5; D is undetermined. CDR3 length: 14 residues. Germline lookup yields CDR1 MDHEN and CDR2 SYDVKM. V was shortened by 3 bases and J by 0 bases, with 6 bases between the two germline ends. The CDR3 spells CASSLVTSNQPQHF. Written as DNA, the CDR3 is TGTGCCAGCAGTTTGGTGACTAGCAATCAGCCCCAGCATTTT. Full variable domain (outside the CDR3, taken from reference TRBV28 and TRBJ1-5): DVKVTQSSRYLVKRTGEKVFLECVQDMDHENMFWYRQDPGLGLRLIYFSYDVKMKEKGDIPEGYSVSREKKERFSLILESASTNQTSMYLCASSLVTSNQPQHFGDGTRLSIL.

V and J are TRBV29-1 and TRBJ2-7; D is perhaps TRBD1 (6 bases). The germline gives CDR1 SQVTM, CDR2 ANQGSEA. The CDR3 runs 12 residues. Trimming shortened V by 6 bases and J by 3 bases, and 12 bases separated the two germline ends. CDR3 in DNA: TGCAGCGTGAGACGAGGGGGCTACGAGCAGTACTTC. Protein: CSVRRGGYEQYF.

V is TRBV7-2 and J is TRBJ1-1; no clear D gene. CDR1 is SGHTA, CDR2 FQGNSA, per germline. V lost 1 base and J lost 1, with 7 bases in between. This CDR3 spans 14 amino acids. The CDR3 here is CASSLVTGNTEAFF. DNA for the CDR3: TGTGCCAGCAGCTTAGTGACGGGGAACACTGAAGCTTTCTTT.

This chain joins TRBV9 and TRBJ2-2; 7 nucleotides line up with TRBD1. This CDR3 has 15 amino acids. J gave up 4 bases and V 0 bases, and 3 bases lay outside the gene matches. Germline loops: CDR1 SGDLS, CDR2 YYNGEE. The CDR3: CASSVVGQITGELFF. In DNA, the CDR3 is TGTGCCAGCAGCGTAGTGGGACAGATCACCGGGGAGCTGTTTTTT.

The V call is TRBV6-1, the J call TRBJ1-3, with 8 bases identical to TRBD1. The trim removed 4 bases at V and 2 bases at J, leaving 4 bases unmatched. The CDR3 contains 15 residues. Germline CDR1 MNHNS, CDR2 SASEGT. CDR3 sequence reads: CASSAGTGTGNTIYF. CDR3 nucleotides: TGTGCCAGCAGTGCTGGGACAGGTACTGGAAACACCATATATTTT.

This clone was observed a handful of times. The chain is built from TRBV7-9 and TRBJ2-3; tentative D call: TRBD2 (6 bases). V was pared by 3 bases and J by 0 bases, with 7 bases between. This CDR3 has 14 residues. The germline CDR1 and CDR2 sequences are SEHNR and FQNEAQ (reference sequence). This CDR3 is CASSFGGSTDTQYF. The CDR3 DNA is TGTGCCAGCAGCTTCGGGGGTAGCACAGATACGCAGTATTTT.

The gene calls are TRBV7-9 and TRBJ1-3; D perhaps matches TRBD1 (5 bases). Between the trimmed V and J ends, which lost 7 bases and 4 bases, there was a span of 14 bases. Looked up from germline, CDR1 is SEHNR and CDR2 is FQNEAQ (reference sequence). The CDR3 is 14 amino acids. The CDR3, as DNA: TGTGCCAGCACCCCCCGGGGGGTCGGAAACACCATATATTTT. This encodes CASTPRGVGNTIYF.

The chain joins TRBV10-3 to TRBJ2-1, with 9 positions matching TRBD2. With 2 bases clipped from V and 7 bases from J, the junction kept 0 bases outside the gene matches. Germline V CDR1 and CDR2: ENHRY, SYGVKD. The length of the CDR3 is 13 residues. CDR3 protein: CAISEAGGNEQFF. The CDR3 DNA reads TGTGCCATCAGTGAGGCGGGAGGGAATGAGCAGTTCTTC.

V is TRBV7-9 and J is TRBJ2-5; D is ambiguous. Trimming pared 0 bases from V and 5 bases from J, leaving 10 bases between. The CDR3 spans 14 residues. In germline, CDR1 is SEHNR, CDR2 FQNEAQ (reference sequence). CDR3 nucleotides: TGTGCCAGCAGCTTAGCGGGTCAACGGGAGACCCAGTACTTC. Translating gives CASSLAGQRETQYF.

The chain combines TRBV28 with TRBJ1-1, with D unresolved. The CDR3 totals 13 residues. V shed 6 bases and J shed 4 bases, with 12 bases lying between them. In germline, CDR1 is MDHEN, CDR2 SYDVKM. Written as DNA, the CDR3 is TGTGCCAGCAGGCGGAGCCTGGGCACTGAAGCTTTCTTT. Amino acids: CASRRSLGTEAFF.

By share of the sample, this clone is medium-sized. V and J are TRBV6-5 and TRBJ1-1; TRBD1 might be the D (5 bases). Trimming stripped 4 bases from V and 4 bases from J, with 10 bases between. The CDR3 extends over 13 amino acids. Germline CDR1 MNHEY, CDR2 SVGAGI. Written as DNA, the CDR3 is TGTGCCAGCAGTTTGGGGGAGGTCACTGAAGCTTTCTTT. As protein: CASSLGEVTEAFF.

In this sample, this clone turned up a few times. The J gene is TRBJ2-7, the V gene TRBV27, with D possibly TRBD2 on 5 matching bases. This CDR3 is built from 14 residues. V shed 5 bases and J shed 3 bases, with 14 bases lying between them. Germline CDR1 and CDR2: MNHEY and SMNVEV (reference sequence). Written as DNA, the CDR3 is TGTGCCAGCAGTCCGTTCCGAGGGAGCTACGAGCAGTACTTC. Residues: CASSPFRGSYEQYF.

The chain employs TRBV15 and TRBJ1-3; D is undetermined. V lost 6 bases and J 8 bases, leaving 8 bases between the germline ends. Germline loops: CDR1 LNHNV, CDR2 YYDKDF (reference sequence). The CDR3 extends over 11 amino acids. CDR3: CATRVSHTIYF. CDR3 coding DNA: TGTGCCACCAGGGTCAGTCACACCATATATTTT.

The chain has TRBV28 and TRBJ2-7; TRBD1 is a possible D gene (6 bases). The germline CDR1 and CDR2 sequences are MDHEN and SYDVKM. This CDR3 comprises 14 residues. The V gene lost 3 bases and the J gene lost 2 bases, with 11 bases spanning the gap. The CDR3: CASSFSTGTYEQYF. The CDR3 nucleotides are TGTGCCAGCAGTTTCTCGACAGGCACCTACGAGCAGTACTTC.

The genes are TRBV7-8 and TRBJ1-1; TRBD1 aligns across 8 bases. Trimming cost V 3 bases and J 3 bases; bases outside gene matches: 0. CDR1 is SGHVS, CDR2 FQNEAQ, per germline. The CDR3 has 13 residues. CDR3 nucleotides: TGTGCCAGCAGCTTCAGGGGGCACACTGAAGCTTTCTTT. Its protein product is CASSFRGHTEAFF.

The chain is built from TRBV6-5 and TRBJ2-7; unclear D gene. Germline V gene data show CDR1 as MNHEY and CDR2 as SVGAGI. The CDR3 consists of 13 residues. V was shortened by 6 bases and J by 1 base, with 10 bases between the two germline ends. CDR3 sequence: CASRDAFSYEQYV. Here the CDR3 DNA reads TGTGCCAGCAGGGACGCGTTTTCCTACGAGCAGTACGTC.

This sequence joins TRBV2 and TRBJ2-5; no definite D call. This CDR3 has 16 residues. V lost 7 bases and J 0 bases, leaving 18 bases between the germline ends. CDR1 is SNHLY, CDR2 FYNNEI, per germline. For the CDR3, the DNA is TGTGCCAGCACATCAGTTCAAACGCCCTACCAAGAGACCCAGTACTTC. Translated, it gives CASTSVQTPYQETQYF.

The chain combines TRBV5-1 with TRBJ2-3; 9 nucleotides line up with TRBD1. V dropped 4 bases and J dropped 6; count of bases not matched to a gene: 9. The CDR3 spans 15 residues. CDR1 SGHRS and CDR2 YFSETQ come from the germline V gene. The CDR3 DNA is TGCGCCAGCAGCCAGACAGGGGGTTACTCCGATACGCAGTATTTT. As protein: CASSQTGGYSDTQYF.